A selection of T cell receptor beta chains follows, all from one sample in a study of OX40 agonist ivuxolimab in advanced cancers. Sequencing used immunoSEQ multiplex PCR; TCRdb keeps in-frame clones, though not all of them. The profile shows roughly 93,000 clones, about 84% of them singletons. The sequencing here drew on CD4+ or CD8+ T cells sorted from blood, taken in a trial of the OX40 agonist ivuxolimab. The source is an adult with an advanced solid tumor such as melanoma, head and neck, liver or kidney cancer. CDR3s include the opening cysteine and the closing phenylalanine or tryptophan. D genes are given only for firm matches.

j_call | v_call | d_call | cdr3_aa | cdr3_nt
TRBJ2-3 | TRBV11-2 | TRBD2 | CASSLEGAVGLAGPDTQYF | TGTGCCAGCAGCTTAGAGGGGGCCGTGGGACTAGCAGGACCAGATACGCAGTATTTT
TRBJ2-1 | TRBV18 | - | CASSPTGAGTYNEQFF | TGTGCCAGCTCACCCACTGGGGCAGGGACCTACAATGAGCAGTTCTTC
TRBJ1-2 | TRBV15 | - | CATSINRGTPSNYGYTF | TGTGCCACCAGCATAAACCGCGGGACACCTTCTAACTATGGCTACACCTTC
TRBJ2-7 | TRBV6-5 | - | CASRFLGNVEQYF | TGTGCCAGCAGATTTCTGGGGAACGTGGAGCAGTACTTC
TRBJ1-5 | TRBV6-1 | TRBD1 | CASKDRGRQPQHF | TGTGCCAGTAAGGACAGGGGGCGTCAGCCCCAGCATTTT
TRBJ2-5 | TRBV5-1 | - | CASSLGNQETQYF | TGCGCCAGCAGCTTGGGCAATCAAGAGACCCAGTACTTC
TRBJ2-5 | TRBV27 | - | CASSNLGTQYF | TGTGCCAGCAGCAATTTAGGGACCCAGTACTTC
TRBJ2-3 | TRBV6-4 | - | CASNPPLDTQYF | TGTGCCAGCAATCCCCCCCTGGATACGCAGTATTTT
TRBJ2-7 | TRBV29-1 | TRBD1 | CSVEDPRDRGDYEQYF | TGCAGCGTTGAAGATCCCCGGGACAGGGGTGACTACGAGCAGTACTTC
TRBJ1-1 | TRBV18 | TRBD1 | CASSPPRDRVNTEAFF | TGTGCCAGCTCACCACCCCGGGACAGAGTTAACACTGAAGCTTTCTTT